This T cell receptor beta chain was recorded in a study of cytomegalovirus exposure and HLA in healthy donors. This clone was seen more than once but under ten times. The antigen is undetermined. Germline V lookup: CDR1 SGHTS, CDR2 YDEGEE. The CDR3 is 14 residues long. Trimming took off 7 bases at V and 2 bases at J, with 12 bases between the two ends. PCR used 60 Vbeta primers and 13 Jbeta primers. Data came from immunoSEQ multiplex PCR; TCRdb stores just in-frame clones and leaves some out. The data show about 170,000 clones, approximately 81% seen once. General study points: Sequencing likely caused a cluster of highly shared sequence variants. Common viral pathogens were later found to be apparently linked to several of the most significant clusters.

The V call is TRBV5-8, the J call TRBJ2-2; unclear D gene. Sequenced sample: PBMCs. This clonotype was obtained from a man under 40 in good health and CMV-seropositive. The CDR3 protein is CASVKHRNTGELFF. In nucleotides, the CDR3 is TGTGCCAGCGTCAAACACCGAAACACCGGGGAGCTGTTTTTT. The complete variable domain, with remaining parts taken from reference TRBV5-8 and TRBJ2-2, reads EAGVTQSPTHLIKTRGQQATLRCSPISGHTSVYWYQQALGLGLQFLLWYDEGEERNRGNFPPRFSGRQFPNYSSELNVNALELEDSALYLCASVKHRNTGELFFGEGSRLTVL.